The clone carrying this TCR beta chain has only one observation. This entry is derived from a study of blood T cell repertoires in COVID-19. Study in general: Sources were T cells, B-cell-depleted T cells, or PBMCs; the material itself was cDNA or gDNA.

Sequencing was performed with immunoSEQ multiplex PCR; in TCRdb, only in-frame clones are kept and a portion is missing. The table shows 200,000 to 300,000 clones, with around 88% occurring only once. CDR3 length equals 13 residues. Germline V gives CDR1 MNHEY, CDR2 SVGAGI. With 7 bases clipped from V and 7 bases from J, the junction kept 4 bases outside the gene matches. The chain links TRBV6-5 to TRBJ1-6; TRBD1 matches 7 bases. Sample: peripheral blood. The TCR sequence derives from a man aged 80 or over with acute or convalescent COVID-19. The CDR3 nucleotides read TGTGCCAGCAAGTGGACAGGAAATTCACCCCTCCACTTT. Its translation: CASKWTGNSPLHF.